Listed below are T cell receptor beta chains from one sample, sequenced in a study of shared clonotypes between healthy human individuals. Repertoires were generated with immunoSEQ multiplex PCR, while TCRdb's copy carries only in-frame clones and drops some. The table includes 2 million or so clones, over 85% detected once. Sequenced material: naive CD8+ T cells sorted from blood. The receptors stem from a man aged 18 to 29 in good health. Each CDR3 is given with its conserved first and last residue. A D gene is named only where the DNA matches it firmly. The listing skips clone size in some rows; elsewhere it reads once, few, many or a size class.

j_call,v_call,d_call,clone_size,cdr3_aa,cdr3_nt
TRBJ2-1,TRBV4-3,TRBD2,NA,CASSPLGGSYNEQFF,TGCGCCAGCAGCCCCCTGGGGGGGTCCTACAATGAGCAGTTCTTC
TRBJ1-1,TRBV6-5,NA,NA,CASSYGGFTEAFF,TGTGCCAGCAGTTACGGGGGTTTCACTGAAGCTTTCTTT
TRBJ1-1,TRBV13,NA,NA,CASSRGPGERANTEAFF,TGTGCCAGCAGCCGAGGGCCCGGGGAAAGGGCGAACACTGAAGCTTTCTTT
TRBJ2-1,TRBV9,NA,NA,CASSVGGGSNNEQFF,TGTGCCAGCAGCGTAGGCGGCGGATCGAACAATGAGCAGTTCTTC
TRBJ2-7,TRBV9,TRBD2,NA,CASSVGLAGGLDYEQYF,TGTGCCAGCAGCGTAGGGCTAGCGGGAGGGTTGGACTACGAGCAGTACTTC
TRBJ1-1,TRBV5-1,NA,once,CASSFGGGNTEAFF,TGCGCCAGCAGCTTCGGGGGTGGGAACACTGAAGCTTTCTTT
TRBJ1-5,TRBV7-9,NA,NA,CASSLRRTRVFYSNQPQHF,TGTGCCAGCAGCTTAAGGCGGACGAGAGTATTCTATAGCAATCAGCCCCAGCATTTT
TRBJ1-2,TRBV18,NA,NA,CASTLGELYGYTF,TGTGCCAGCACGCTGGGAGAGCTCTATGGCTACACCTTC
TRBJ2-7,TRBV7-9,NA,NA,CASSPTGSSYEQYF,TGTGCCAGCAGCCCTACAGGGAGTTCCTACGAGCAGTACTTC
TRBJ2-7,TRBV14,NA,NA,CASSQDSVYEQYF,TGTGCCAGCAGCCAAGATTCGGTCTACGAGCAGTACTTC
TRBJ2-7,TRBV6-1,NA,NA,CASSDEIPREQYF,TGTGCCAGCAGTGACGAGATCCCCCGGGAGCAGTACTTC
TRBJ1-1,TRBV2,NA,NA,CARQGDAEAFF,TGTGCCAGACAGGGTGACGCTGAAGCTTTCTTT
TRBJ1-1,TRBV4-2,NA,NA,CASSQVGQGAFF,TGTGCCAGCAGCCAAGTAGGGCAGGGGGCTTTCTTT
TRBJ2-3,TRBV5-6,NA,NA,CASSPESSTDTQYF,TGTGCCAGCAGCCCCGAGTCTAGCACAGATACGCAGTATTTT